This T cell receptor (beta chain) was obtained from a study of T cell responses to AZD1222 COVID-19 vaccine. Remarks on this clone: An end of the junction does not agree with germline; a read error may underlie this.

Libraries were prepared by immunoSEQ multiplex PCR; TCRdb keeps only in-frame clonotypes and omits some of them. This sample carries about 94,000 clones, 70% to 90% of them seen once, and the ten largest clones take 13%. The CDR3 sequence is 16 residues long. CDR1 and CDR2 from the germline V gene are SGDLS and YYNGEE. The rearrangement joins TRBV9 to TRBJ2-1, with 10 bases aligning to TRBD2. The clonotype originates from an adult in good health. This sample comprised peripheral blood, obtained on day 0 of AZD1222 vaccination. As DNA, the CDR3 is TGTGCCAGCAGCGTAGATCCAGCGGGGGGGTACAATGAGCAGATCTTC. Amino acids: CASSVDPAGGYNEQIF.